This T cell receptor (beta chain) was found in a study of blood T cell repertoires in COVID-19. Looking at the study overall: COVID-19 samples, acute and convalescent, were from the United States, Italy and Spain. The cDNA or gDNA used as material had been derived from T cells, B-cell-depleted T cells, or PBMCs.

In the source study's methods: Amplifying reference gene primers gave estimates of nucleated cell counts. Method: immunoSEQ multiplex PCR; TCRdb's copy keeps in-frame clones and lacks some. From that table come the V and J calls and clone size; the DNA was used to work out D and trimming. The sample holds some 220,000 clones; approximately 85% are singletons and the top ten take about 4%. The table lists this clone with many counts. Germline loops: CDR1 SEHNR, CDR2 FQNEAQ (reference sequence). V was trimmed by 6 bases and J by 1 base, leaving 12 bases between them. This CDR3 is built from 15 residues.

The receptor comes from a man aged 50-60 years with acute or convalescent COVID-19. Sequences were obtained from peripheral blood. The chain employs TRBV7-9 and TRBJ2-2; D is possibly TRBD2 (5 bases). CDR3 coding DNA: TGTGCCAGCAGTGCACTGGGGAGGAACACCGGGGAGCTGTTTTTT. Its protein product is CASSALGRNTGELFF.